One TCR beta chain is described in this entry. Its antigen is not known. The source of the sample is a study of cytomegalovirus exposure and HLA in healthy donors. The study's findings and limits: The authors listed 150 to 200 TCR beta chains as cytomegalovirus-associated. V- and J-gene trimming of TCR beta was linked (in a later analysis) to a missense DCLRE1C variant. Sequencing likely caused a cluster of highly shared sequence variants.

CDR3 length: 14 residues. The ends lost 1 base at V and 4 bases at J; junction bases unmatched: 0. Germline V gene data show CDR1 as LGHNA and CDR2 as YNFKEQ. The donors, nominally healthy at sampling, likely had unrecorded immune exposures. Primers: 60 Vbeta forward and 13 Jbeta reverse. Only in-frame clones appear in the TCRdb table, and some are missing; sequencing was by immunoSEQ multiplex PCR. This table holds around 92,000 clones, 75% to 85% found once. This rearrangement joins TRBV4-2 to TRBJ2-7, with 11 bases lining up with TRBD2. This receptor was identified in a man aged 18 to 30 in good health and CMV-seronegative. Specimen: PBMCs. The CDR3 here is CASSQGLAGYEQYF. Written as DNA, the CDR3 is TGTGCCAGCAGCCAAGGACTAGCGGGATACGAGCAGTACTTC.